This is a list of T cell receptor beta chains from one sample in a study of identical twins. MiXCR, applied by TCRdb to the 5' RACE reads, yields one record per CDR3 protein. The sample has about 460,000 distinct CDR3 sequences; approximately 15% are singletons. The same specimen was also included in a second study, on yellow fever vaccine responses in identical twins.

Source material: CD4+ T cells sorted from blood. The source is a woman aged 18-29 years in good health. Each CDR3 is given with its conserved first and last residue. The D gene is left open where the match is weak. Clone sizes are given selectively: once, few, many, or a class where the clone is expanded.

.	TRBV3-1	.	TRBJ2-4	TGTGCCAGCAGCCAAGGCGCTGTAGCCAAAAACATTCAGTACTTC	CASSQGAVAKNIQYF
TRBD2	TRBV20-1	.	TRBJ2-5	TGCAGTGCTTGCCGGGAGGGCCGCCAAGAGACCCAGTACTTC	CSACREGRQETQYF
.	TRBV28	many	TRBJ2-5	TGTGCCAGCAGTTTATGGAAGACTAGTTCCCCAGAGACCCAGTACTTC	CASSLWKTSSPETQYF
TRBD1	TRBV19	.	TRBJ2-2	TGTGCCAGTAGGGGGACAGCGCCGACCGGGGAGCTGTTTTTT	CASRGTAPTGELFF
.	TRBV6-2/TRBV6-3	few	TRBJ2-7	TGTGCCAGCAGTTACTCGATAGGAGGGGTCTCCTACGAGCAGTACTTC	CASSYSIGGVSYEQYF
.	TRBV3-1	few	TRBJ2-2	TGTGCCAGCAGCCAAGATAGGGCAGGGTTTGACACCGGGGAGCTGTTTTTT	CASSQDRAGFDTGELFF
.	TRBV29-1	many	TRBJ2-1	TGCAGCGTTGAAAATCTAGCGCTCAATGAGCAGTTCTTC	CSVENLALNEQFF
TRBD2	TRBV11-1	.	TRBJ2-3	TGTGCCAGCAGCTTGAGTGGGGGGGTTACATTTACGCAGTATTTT	CASSLSGGVTFTQYF
TRBD2	TRBV2	.	TRBJ2-7	TGTGCCAGCAGGGCTAGCGGACTCTCCTACGAGCAGTACTTC	CASRASGLSYEQYF
.	TRBV7-2	.	TRBJ2-1	TGTGCCAGCAGCTTAGAGCCAGCGGTACTCTACAATGAGCAGTTCTTC	CASSLEPAVLYNEQFF
.	TRBV19	few	TRBJ2-2	TGTGCCAGTAGTATGGCCCCGGGCAACACCGGGGAGCTGTTTTTT	CASSMAPGNTGELFF
.	TRBV18	.	TRBJ2-7	TGTGCCAGCTCACCACCGGGGGGGCGCGAGCAGTACTTC	CASSPPGGREQYF
TRBD1	TRBV5-1	.	TRBJ2-1	TGCGCCAGCAGCTTGCATGAGACAGGGAACCGCTACAATGAGCAGTTCTTC	CASSLHETGNRYNEQFF
.	TRBV7-9	.	TRBJ2-1	TGTGCCGGAGGGGGAGATACAGGACAATTCTACAATGAGCAGTTCTTC	CAGGGDTGQFYNEQFF
.	TRBV7-3	many	TRBJ2-5	TGTGCCAGCAGTTTGACTGGTAAAGAGACCCAGTACTTC	CASSLTGKETQYF
.	TRBV2	few	TRBJ2-7	TGTGCCAGCAGTGAAGCGGGAAGGGACGAGCAGTACTTC	CASSEAGRDEQYF
.	TRBV18	.	TRBJ2-7	TGTGCCAGCTCACCAGGGGTGAACGAGCAGTACTTC	CASSPGVNEQYF
.	TRBV7-9	few	TRBJ2-7	TGTGCCAGCAGCTCCCTCCCGGCTAGCGTTTCCTACGAGCAGTACTTC	CASSSLPASVSYEQYF
TRBD2	TRBV6-1	few	TRBJ2-1	TGTGCCAGCAGTCCCGAGCGGGGATCCTACAATGAGCAGTTCTTC	CASSPERGSYNEQFF
TRBD2	TRBV27	.	TRBJ2-1	TGTGCCAGCAGTTCCCCGGGACTAGCGGGAGGGCCGATTGAGCAGTTCTTC	CASSSPGLAGGPIEQFF
.	TRBV10-3	.	TRBJ2-3	TGTGCCATCAGTGAGTCAGCTGGCCCAGATACGCAGTATTTT	CAISESAGPDTQYF
TRBD1	TRBV3-1	.	TRBJ2-7	TGTGCCAGCAGCCAAAGGGACAGAAACGGGTTGCAGTACTTC	CASSQRDRNGLQYF